Below, one T cell receptor beta chain is given with its context. Which antigen it targets is not known. The input lacks base qualities; no much larger clone sits a single base away. The sample's time point, from its label and the paper: baseline before first vaccination. Vaccinee samples came from UK trials COV001 and COV002, including a single-blind randomized controlled phase 2/3 trial of AZD1222 (ChAdOx1 nCoV-19) in healthy adults. Trial participant PBMC samples were collected at day 0 and day 28 after the second dose for TCRbeta chain sequencing. The sample belongs to a study of T cell responses to AZD1222 COVID-19 vaccine listed by TCRdb under 2021. As for the study more broadly: AZD1222 recipients with second doses at about 4 weeks or about 12 weeks were pooled, because spike-specific TCR depth and breadth did not differ between schedules. A total of approximately 230 trial participants underwent TCR sequencing, of whom roughly 210 received two doses of AZD1222 and some 26 received two doses of the MenACWY control vaccine. Trial participants were enrolled into age subgroups of 18-55, 56-69 and 70-plus years, which contained 148, 28 and 57 TCR-sequenced participants, respectively.

Study-wide conclusions, independent of this receptor: Only a handful of AZD1222 recipients were SARS-CoV-2 seropositive at baseline, limiting conclusions about previously exposed vaccinees. Nearly half of unique spike-specific TCRs reportedly recognized epitopes outside regions mutated in the B.1.351 and B.1.1.7 variants. Because no samples from the day 14 peak response were available, repertoires could be characterized only after the peak T cell response. The vaccine-associated CD4 TCRs covered the entire spike protein, and the dominant responses fell in regions 160-218 and 743-854. Participants were mostly white British, with more females than males. The authors suggested clonal diversity may have been underestimated. In the small 56-69-year group, the increase in depth fell short of significance, most likely because of low power. After two AZD1222 doses, spike-specific TCR breadth and depth were significantly higher than at day 0 and than in MenACWY recipients.

The CDR3 contains 13 residues, cysteine and phenylalanine counted. Of all the DNA, just the CDR3 is kept, 39 bases in frame from base 1. CDR1 and CDR2, per the germline V gene, are LGHNT and FRNRAP. V gives up 4 bases and J gives up 3 bases, and the segment between their germline ends measures 9 bases. The CDR3 regions of human TCRbeta chains were analyzed by immunosequencing. Per the authors' processing: TCRs in the repertoires were compared against a reference library of SARS-CoV-2-specific TCRs that had been generated with the MIRA antigen-specificity platform. Breadth was defined as the fraction of unique TCRs that were SARS-CoV-2-associated. Depth was defined as the fraction of total T cells that were SARS-CoV-2-associated. Using the MIRA data, each spike-specific TCR was mapped to the spike region that the TCR reacts to and placed in a CD4 or CD8 class. Log10-transformed breadth and depth values were compared by one-way ANOVA with Sidak's multiple comparisons tests. TCRdb obtained this table from immuneACCESS and retained in-frame rearrangements with V and J assigned. These tables miss some clones; where compared with another copy, unresolved V genes account for less than half of the shortfall, and the remainder is unexplained. V and J calls and clone size follow that table, whereas D and trimming were derived from the DNA. A total of roughly 100,000 clones appear in this sample, roughly 88% of them only once. More than 20% of the sample is in the top ten clones.

The origin of this receptor is an adult in good health. The chain joins TRBV12-5 to TRBJ2-5, and perhaps TRBD1 as D gene, on 6 matching bases. This sample comprised peripheral blood, obtained on day 0 of AZD1222 vaccination. Here is the DNA: TGTGCTAGTGGTTCGAGGACAGAAGAGACCCAGTACTTC. Its protein is CASGSRTEETQYF.